Included here is one T cell receptor (beta chain) sequence, with context. Other DNA sequences in the same sample also yield this CDR3. The data were taken from a study of blood T cell repertoires in COVID-19. The germline V gene encodes CDR1 KGHSH and CDR2 LQKENI. V lost 9 bases and J lost 5; bases outside the gene matches: 9. The CDR3 consists of 13 residues. Clones were sequenced by immunoSEQ multiplex PCR, and TCRdb holds only the in-frame ones, with some missing. This table has about 170,000 clones, 70% to 90% appearing once. Input material: PBMCs or T cells enriched from blood (not recorded which). This clonotype was obtained from a woman aged 18-29 years who had recovered from COVID-19. The chain uses TRBV18 and TRBJ2-7, with 8 nucleotides matching TRBD1. CDR3 amino acids: CASSSGGRNEQYF. In DNA, the CDR3 is TGTGCCAGTTCATCAGGGGGCAGGAACGAGCAGTACTTC. Full variable domain (rest looked up from reference TRBV18 and TRBJ2-7): NAGVMQNPRHLVRRRGQEARLRCSPMKGHSHVYWYRQLPEEGLKFMVYLQKENIIDESGMPKERFSAEFPKEGPSILRIQQVVRGDSAAYFCASSSGGRNEQYFGPGTRLTVT.